These 21 T cell receptor beta chains originate from one sample sequenced in a study of blood T cell repertoires in COVID-19. Some clones are missing from TCRdb's copy, which holds only in-frame ones; the method was immunoSEQ multiplex PCR. The repertoire has about 150,000 clones, around 90% of them found once; the top ten carry roughly 4%. Sequenced sample: PBMCs or T cells enriched from blood (not recorded which). These receptors all come from a middle-aged woman who had been exposed to COVID-19.

The chain uses TRBV27 and TRBJ2-1, with D perhaps TRBD2 (5 bases). Germline CDR1 and CDR2: MNHEY and SMNVEV (reference sequence). The CDR3 has 14 amino acids. Trimming cost V 4 bases and J 9 bases, with 16 bases left between them. This chain's CDR3 is CASSSLLARGEQFF. The CDR3 bases are TGTGCCAGCAGTTCACTTCTAGCACGCGGTGAGCAGTTCTTC.

This clone has just one count. CDR3 bases: TGTGCCAGCAGTTTCGGGGGGCGGTCTGGCTACACCTTC. As protein: CASSFGGRSGYTF. This chain connects TRBV12-3 or TRBV12-4 to TRBJ1-2, with D perhaps matching TRBD1 (6 bases). V was clipped by 3 bases and J by 7 bases, with 12 bases between them. The CDR3 has 13 residues.

The chain links TRBV6-4 to TRBJ2-1, with TRBD1 matching 7 bases. This CDR3 is 11 amino acids long. Germline assignment: CDR1 MRHNA and CDR2 SNTAGT. The V gene end was trimmed by 8 bases and the J gene end by 10 bases; junction bases not matched to a gene: 5. The CDR3 nucleotides are TGTGCCAGCGGAAGACAGGGAGAGCAGTTCTTC. Translated: CASGRQGEQFF.

CDR3 region: CASSENRSYGYTF. CDR3 in DNA: TGTGCCAGCAGTGAGAACAGGTCCTATGGCTACACCTTC. The gene calls are TRBV2 and TRBJ1-2, with D possibly matching TRBD1 (5 bases). The germline gives CDR1 SNHLY, CDR2 FYNNEI. V lost 3 bases, J lost 4 bases, and 9 bases lay in between. The CDR3 loop spans 13 amino acids.

The V and J genes are TRBV4-3 and TRBJ1-2; D is undetermined. Germline loops: CDR1 LGHNA, CDR2 YSLEER. There are 16 residues in the CDR3. V gave up 0 bases and J gave up 4 bases, with 15 bases separating them. The CDR3 spells CASSQDFPPTGYGYTF. CDR3 nucleotides: TGCGCCAGCAGCCAAGATTTTCCACCGACTGGCTATGGCTACACCTTC.

This clone was recorded a few times. The rearrangement uses TRBV6-5 and TRBJ2-7; 7 positions match TRBD2. This CDR3 has 13 residues. Trimming at V came to 5 bases and at J to 3 bases, leaving 4 bases not matched to a gene. Germline V gene lookup returns CDR1 MNHEY and CDR2 SVGAGI. The CDR3: CASSTGGRYEQYF. The CDR3 DNA sequence: TGTGCCAGCAGTACGGGGGGACGCTACGAGCAGTACTTC.

The chain is built from TRBV28 and TRBJ1-5; 7 bases fit TRBD1. Per the germline V gene, CDR1 is MDHEN and CDR2 is SYDVKM. Trimming removed 7 bases from V and 4 bases from J; junction bases left unmatched: 4. This CDR3 is 13 amino acids long. The CDR3 DNA sequence: TGTGCCAGCACCCGACAGGGAAATCAGCCCCAGCATTTT. This sequence encodes CASTRQGNQPQHF.

The gene calls are TRBV7-2 and TRBJ2-5, with D perhaps matching TRBD2 (6 bases). Germline V gene sequence: CDR1 SGHTA, CDR2 FQGNSA. V was pared by 0 bases and J by 5 bases, with 13 bases between. The CDR3 has 15 amino acids. The CDR3 here is CASSLASTGVETQYF. Written as DNA, the CDR3 is TGTGCCAGCAGCTTAGCTTCCACGGGAGTTGAGACCCAGTACTTC.

The chain has TRBV28 and TRBJ2-7; D may be TRBD2 (6 bases). There are 13 residues in the CDR3. The V and J ends lost 7 bases and 3 bases respectively, with 13 bases between them. In germline, CDR1 is MDHEN, CDR2 SYDVKM. The CDR3 coding sequence is TGTGCCAGCATCGGGAGTAACCACTACGAGCAGTACTTC. Translating gives CASIGSNHYEQYF.

The chain combines TRBV13 with TRBJ2-7, with 8 bases fitting TRBD1. The CDR3 is 14 residues long. V dropped 6 bases and J dropped 2; count of bases not matched to a gene: 6. The germline V gene encodes CDR1 PRHDT and CDR2 FYEKMQ (reference sequence). DNA for the CDR3: TGTGCCAGCAGTTCCGACAGGGGAGCCTACGAGCAGTACTTC. This codes for CASSSDRGAYEQYF. Based on the CDR3 plus reference TRBV13 and TRBJ2-7, the full variable domain is AAGVIQSPRHLIKEKRETATLKCYPIPRHDTVYWYQQGPGQDPQFLISFYEKMQSDKGSIPDRFSAQQFSDYHSELNMSSLELGDSALYFCASSSDRGAYEQYFGPGTRLTVT.

The chain has TRBV25-1 and TRBJ2-7; 12 bases are a match to TRBD2. Germline trimming cut 5 bases from V and 4 bases from J; bases unmatched to any gene: 6. Germline V gene data show CDR1 as MGHDK and CDR2 as SYGVNS. CDR3 length: 15 residues. CDR3 DNA sequence: TGTGCCAGCAGTACAGGACTAGCGGGAAAATACGAGCAGTACTTC. It encodes CASSTGLAGKYEQYF.

The chain employs TRBV7-2 and TRBJ1-4; tentative D call: TRBD1 (5 bases). The CDR3 length is 14 residues. CDR1 is SGHTA, CDR2 FQGNSA, per germline. Trimming took off 3 bases at V and 9 bases at J, with 14 bases between the two ends. The CDR3 coding sequence is TGTGCCAGCAGCTTTCCGGGGGTTCGTCAAAAACTGTTTTTT. This sequence encodes CASSFPGVRQKLFF.

This clone was counted a single time. J is TRBJ1-2 and V is TRBV10-3; TRBD1 aligns across 9 bases. With V trimmed by 7 bases and J by 6 bases, 6 bases remained unmatched. Germline CDR1 reads ENHRY; CDR2 reads SYGVKD. CDR3 length: 13 residues. The CDR3 protein is CAIKRDRDDGYTF. The CDR3 DNA reads TGTGCCATCAAGCGGGACAGGGACGATGGCTACACCTTC.

V and J are TRBV4-3 and TRBJ1-1; 9 bases are a match to TRBD1. The junction had 5 bases not matched to a gene; V was cut back by 3 bases and J by 3 bases. The CDR3 has 15 residues. Germline loops: CDR1 LGHNA, CDR2 YSLEER. CDR3 sequence reads: CASSQQTGGYTEAFF. CDR3 nucleotides: TGCGCCAGCAGCCAGCAAACAGGGGGCTACACTGAAGCTTTCTTT.

The rearrangement uses TRBV12-5 and TRBJ2-3; 7 bases line up with TRBD1. CDR3 length: 16 amino acids. Unmatched junction bases numbered 9, after V lost 4 bases and J lost 2 bases. Germline V gene lookup returns CDR1 LGHNT and CDR2 FRNRAP. Here the CDR3 DNA reads TGTGCTAGTGGTTGGGGCAAGGGGGCTTACACAGATACGCAGTATTTT. It translates to CASGWGKGAYTDTQYF.

This CDR3 reads CASDLAGGPTDTQYF. The CDR3 region has the DNA TGTGCCAGCGACCTAGCGGGAGGCCCCACAGATACGCAGTATTTT. The V gene is TRBV7-2, the J gene TRBJ2-3; 11 nucleotides agree with TRBD2. The CDR3 covers 15 residues. Germline V gene sequence: CDR1 SGHTA, CDR2 FQGNSA. Trimming at V came to 8 bases and at J to 2 bases, leaving 6 bases not matched to a gene.

V gene TRBV5-1 combines with J gene TRBJ1-1; 7 positions agree with TRBD1. The CDR3 runs 13 residues. V gave up 4 bases and J gave up 1 base; unmatched junction bases: 1. Germline values: CDR1 SGHRS, CDR2 YFSETQ. The CDR3 nucleotides read TGCGCCAGCAGCCGGACAGGGAACACTGAAGCTTTCTTT. This codes for CASSRTGNTEAFF. The full variable domain, rest sourced from reference TRBV5-1 and TRBJ1-1, is KAGVTQTPRYLIKTRGQQVTLSCSPISGHRSVSWYQQTPGQGLQFLFEYFSETQRNKGNFPGRFSGRQFSNSRSEMNVSTLELGDSALYLCASSRTGNTEAFFGQGTRLTVV.

The chain carries TRBV6-6 and TRBJ1-1; D possibly corresponds to TRBD1 (5 bases). Germline CDR1 reads MNHNY; CDR2 reads SVGAGI (reference sequence). The CDR3 loop spans 14 amino acids. Deletions cut 2 bases from V and 4 bases from J, with 11 bases between. The CDR3 region is CASSYGGVGTEAFF. CDR3 DNA: TGTGCCAGCAGTTACGGGGGGGTCGGCACTGAAGCTTTCTTT.

This clone appeared a single time. J is TRBJ2-1 and V is TRBV6-4; 11 positions match TRBD2. The ends lost 6 bases at V and 3 bases at J; junction bases unmatched: 4. CDR3 size: 15 residues. Germline V gene lookup returns CDR1 MRHNA and CDR2 SNTAGT. The DNA of the CDR3 is TGTGCCAGCAGCGTTACTAGCGGGAGCTACAATGAGCAGTTCTTC. It is translated as CASSVTSGSYNEQFF.

This clone was found a few times. V usage is TRBV28 and J usage is TRBJ1-2; TRBD1 matches 8 bases. Looked up from germline, CDR1 is MDHEN and CDR2 is SYDVKM. CDR3 length: 14 amino acids. Trimming cost V 7 bases and J 0 bases; bases outside gene matches: 4. The CDR3: CASNKQGANYGYTF. The CDR3 DNA is TGTGCCAGCAATAAACAGGGGGCTAACTATGGCTACACCTTC.

V and J are TRBV27 and TRBJ2-3, with D possibly being TRBD2 (5 bases). Germline CDR1 is MNHEY and CDR2 is SMNVEV (reference sequence). The V and J ends lost 8 bases and 0 bases respectively, with 12 bases between them. The CDR3 is 14 amino acids. CDR3: CASRGYSSTDTQYF. CDR3 coding DNA: TGTGCCAGCCGAGGGTACTCTAGCACAGATACGCAGTATTTT.